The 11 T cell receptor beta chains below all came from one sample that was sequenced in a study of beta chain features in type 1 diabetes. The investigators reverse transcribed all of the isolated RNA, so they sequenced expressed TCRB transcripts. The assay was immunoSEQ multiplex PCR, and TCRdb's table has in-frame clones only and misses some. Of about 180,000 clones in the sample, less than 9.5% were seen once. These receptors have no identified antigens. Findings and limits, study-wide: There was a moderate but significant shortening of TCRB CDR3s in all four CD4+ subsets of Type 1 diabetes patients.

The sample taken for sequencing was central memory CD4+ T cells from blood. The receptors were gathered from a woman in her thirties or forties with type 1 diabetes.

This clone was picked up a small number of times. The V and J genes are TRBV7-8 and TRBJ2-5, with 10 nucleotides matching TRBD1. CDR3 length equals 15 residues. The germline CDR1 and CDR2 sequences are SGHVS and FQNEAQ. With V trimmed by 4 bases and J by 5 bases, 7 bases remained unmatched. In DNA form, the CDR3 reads TGTGCCAGCAGCTCAGGGACAGGGGCGCGGGAGACCCAGTACTTC. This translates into CASSSGTGARETQYF.

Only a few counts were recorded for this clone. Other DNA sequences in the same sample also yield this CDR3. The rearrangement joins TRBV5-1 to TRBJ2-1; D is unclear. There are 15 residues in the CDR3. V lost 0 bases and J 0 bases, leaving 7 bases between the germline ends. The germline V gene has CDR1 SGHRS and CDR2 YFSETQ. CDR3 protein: CASSLDGSSYNEQFF. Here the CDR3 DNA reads TGCGCCAGCAGCTTGGACGGTAGCTCCTACAATGAGCAGTTCTTC.

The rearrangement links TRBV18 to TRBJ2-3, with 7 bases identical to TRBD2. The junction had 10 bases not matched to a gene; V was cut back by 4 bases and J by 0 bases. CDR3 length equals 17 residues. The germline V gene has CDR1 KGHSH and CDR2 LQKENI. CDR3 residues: CASSLTRGSASTDTQYF. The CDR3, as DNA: TGTGCCAGCTCACTAACCCGCGGGAGTGCGAGCACAGATACGCAGTATTTT.

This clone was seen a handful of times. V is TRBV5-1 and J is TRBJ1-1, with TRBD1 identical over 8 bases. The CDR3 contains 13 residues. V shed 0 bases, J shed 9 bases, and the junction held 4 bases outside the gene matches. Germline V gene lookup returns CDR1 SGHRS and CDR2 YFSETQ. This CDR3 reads CASSLAAGGKAFF. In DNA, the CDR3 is TGCGCCAGCAGCTTGGCGGCAGGGGGCAAAGCTTTCTTT. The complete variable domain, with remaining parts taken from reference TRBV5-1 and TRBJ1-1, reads KAGVTQTPRYLIKTRGQQVTLSCSPISGHRSVSWYQQTPGQGLQFLFEYFSETQRNKGNFPGRFSGRQFSNSRSEMNVSTLELGDSALYLCASSLAAGGKAFFGQGTRLTVV.

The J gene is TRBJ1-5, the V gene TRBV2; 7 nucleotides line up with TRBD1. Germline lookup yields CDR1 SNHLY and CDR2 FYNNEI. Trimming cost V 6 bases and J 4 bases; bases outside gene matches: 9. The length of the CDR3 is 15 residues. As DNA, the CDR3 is TGTGCCAGCAGACTCGACAGGGCAAGGAATCAGCCCCAGCATTTT. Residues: CASRLDRARNQPQHF.

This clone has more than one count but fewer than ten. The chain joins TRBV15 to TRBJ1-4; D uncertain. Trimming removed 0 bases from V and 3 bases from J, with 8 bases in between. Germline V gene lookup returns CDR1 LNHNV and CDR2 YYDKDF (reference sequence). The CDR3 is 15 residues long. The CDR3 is CATSRDMSANEKLFF. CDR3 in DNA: TGTGCCACCAGCAGAGATATGTCGGCTAATGAAAAACTGTTTTTT.

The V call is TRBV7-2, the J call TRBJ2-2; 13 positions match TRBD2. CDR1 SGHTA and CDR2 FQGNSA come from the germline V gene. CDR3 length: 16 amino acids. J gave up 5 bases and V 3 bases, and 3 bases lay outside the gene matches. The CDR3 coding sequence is TGTGCCAGCAGCTTCCCGGGACTAGCGGGGACCGGGGAGCTGTTTTTT. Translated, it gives CASSFPGLAGTGELFF.

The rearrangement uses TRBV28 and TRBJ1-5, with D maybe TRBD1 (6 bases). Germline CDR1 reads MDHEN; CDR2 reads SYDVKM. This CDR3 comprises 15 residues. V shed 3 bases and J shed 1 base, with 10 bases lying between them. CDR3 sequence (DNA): TGTGCCAGCAGTTTGGCAGGGGAGAGCAATCAGCCCCAGCATTTT. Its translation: CASSLAGESNQPQHF. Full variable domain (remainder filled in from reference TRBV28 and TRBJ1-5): DVKVTQSSRYLVKRTGEKVFLECVQDMDHENMFWYRQDPGLGLRLIYFSYDVKMKEKGDIPEGYSVSREKKERFSLILESASTNQTSMYLCASSLAGESNQPQHFGDGTRLSIL.

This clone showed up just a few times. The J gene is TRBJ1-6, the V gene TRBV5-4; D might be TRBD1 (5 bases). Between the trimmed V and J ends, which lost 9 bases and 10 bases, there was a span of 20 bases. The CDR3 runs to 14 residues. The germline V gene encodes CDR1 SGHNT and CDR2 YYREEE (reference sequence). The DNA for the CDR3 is TGTGCCACCCAGGCGGAGGGCTGGGACTCACCCCTCCACTTT. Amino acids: CATQAEGWDSPLHF.

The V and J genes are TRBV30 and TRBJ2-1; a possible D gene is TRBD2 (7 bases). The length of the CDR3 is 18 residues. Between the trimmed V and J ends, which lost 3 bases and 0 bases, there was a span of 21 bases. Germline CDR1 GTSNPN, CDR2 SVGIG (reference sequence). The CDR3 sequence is CAWRRRGASGSSYNEQFF. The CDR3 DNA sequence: TGTGCCTGGAGGCGACGGGGGGCTAGCGGTAGCTCCTACAATGAGCAGTTCTTC.

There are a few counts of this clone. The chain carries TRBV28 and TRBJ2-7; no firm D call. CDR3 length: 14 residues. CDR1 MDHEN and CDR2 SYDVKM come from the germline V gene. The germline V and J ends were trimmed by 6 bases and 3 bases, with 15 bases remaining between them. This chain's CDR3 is CASSPPRHLYEQYF. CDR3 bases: TGTGCCAGCAGCCCCCCCAGGCACCTCTACGAGCAGTACTTC. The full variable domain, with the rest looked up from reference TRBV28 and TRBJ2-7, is DVKVTQSSRYLVKRTGEKVFLECVQDMDHENMFWYRQDPGLGLRLIYFSYDVKMKEKGDIPEGYSVSREKKERFSLILESASTNQTSMYLCASSPPRHLYEQYFGPGTRLTVT.